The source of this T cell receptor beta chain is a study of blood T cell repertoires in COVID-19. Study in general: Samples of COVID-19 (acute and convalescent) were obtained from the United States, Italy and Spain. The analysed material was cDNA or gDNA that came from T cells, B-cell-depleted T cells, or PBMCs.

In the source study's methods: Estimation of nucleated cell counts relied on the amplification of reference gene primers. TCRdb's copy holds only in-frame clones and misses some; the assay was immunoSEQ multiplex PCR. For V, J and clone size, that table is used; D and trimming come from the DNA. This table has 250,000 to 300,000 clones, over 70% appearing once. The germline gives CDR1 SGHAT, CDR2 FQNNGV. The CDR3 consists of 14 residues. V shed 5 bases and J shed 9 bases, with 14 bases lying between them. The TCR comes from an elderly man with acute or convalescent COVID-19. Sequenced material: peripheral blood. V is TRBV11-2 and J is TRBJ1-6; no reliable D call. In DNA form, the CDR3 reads TGTGCCAGCAGCCTCGGGTCGGGGAGTTCACCCCTCCACTTT. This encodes CASSLGSGSSPLHF.